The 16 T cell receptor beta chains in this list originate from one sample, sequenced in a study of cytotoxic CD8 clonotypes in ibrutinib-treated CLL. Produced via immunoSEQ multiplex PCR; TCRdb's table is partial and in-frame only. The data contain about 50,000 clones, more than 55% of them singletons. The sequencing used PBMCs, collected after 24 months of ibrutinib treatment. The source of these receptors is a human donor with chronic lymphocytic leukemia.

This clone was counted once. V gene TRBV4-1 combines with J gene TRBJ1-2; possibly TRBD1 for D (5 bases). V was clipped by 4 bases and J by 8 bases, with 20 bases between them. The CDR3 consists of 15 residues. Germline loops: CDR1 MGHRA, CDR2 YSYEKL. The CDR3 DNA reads TGCGCCAGCAGCCGAGCAGAAGGGGCAACCGCCGGCTACACCTTC. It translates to CASSRAEGATAGYTF.

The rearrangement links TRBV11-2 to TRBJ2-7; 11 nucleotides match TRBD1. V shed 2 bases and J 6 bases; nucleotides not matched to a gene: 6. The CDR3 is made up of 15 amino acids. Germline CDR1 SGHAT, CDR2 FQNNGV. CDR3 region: CASSLLDRGLGEQYF. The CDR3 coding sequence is TGTGCCAGCAGCTTATTGGACAGGGGGCTTGGCGAGCAGTACTTC.

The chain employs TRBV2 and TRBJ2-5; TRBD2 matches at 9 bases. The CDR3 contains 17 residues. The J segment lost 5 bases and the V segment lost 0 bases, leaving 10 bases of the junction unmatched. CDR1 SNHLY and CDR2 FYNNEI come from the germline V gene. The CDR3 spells CASSEAPGRGGTETQYF. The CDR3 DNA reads TGTGCCAGCAGTGAAGCCCCCGGGCGGGGGGGCACGGAGACCCAGTACTTC.

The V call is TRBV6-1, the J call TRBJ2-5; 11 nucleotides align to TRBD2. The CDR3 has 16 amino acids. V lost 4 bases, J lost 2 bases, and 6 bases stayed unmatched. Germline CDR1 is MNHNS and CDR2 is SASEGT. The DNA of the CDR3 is TGTGCCAGCAGTGCTATTATAGCGGGGGGGCAAGAGACCCAGTACTTC. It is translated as CASSAIIAGGQETQYF.

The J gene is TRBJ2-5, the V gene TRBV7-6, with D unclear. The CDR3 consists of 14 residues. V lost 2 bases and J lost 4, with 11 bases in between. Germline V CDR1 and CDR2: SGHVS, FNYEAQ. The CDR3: CASSLNVPRETQYF. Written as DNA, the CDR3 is TGTGCCAGCAGCTTAAACGTCCCGAGAGAGACCCAGTACTTC.

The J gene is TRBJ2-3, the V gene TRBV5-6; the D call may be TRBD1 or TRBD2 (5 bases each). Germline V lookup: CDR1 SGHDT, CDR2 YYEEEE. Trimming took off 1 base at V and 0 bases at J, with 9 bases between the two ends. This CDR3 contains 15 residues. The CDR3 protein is CASSLLGPSTDTQYF. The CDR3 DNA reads TGTGCCAGCAGCTTGTTGGGACCCAGCACAGATACGCAGTATTTT.

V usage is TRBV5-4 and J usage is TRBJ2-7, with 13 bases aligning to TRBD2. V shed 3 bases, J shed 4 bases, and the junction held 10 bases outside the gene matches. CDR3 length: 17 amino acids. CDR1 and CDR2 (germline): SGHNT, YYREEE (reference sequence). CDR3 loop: CASSSNLGTSGKYEQYF. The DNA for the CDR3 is TGTGCCAGCAGCTCAAACCTAGGGACTAGCGGGAAATACGAGCAGTACTTC. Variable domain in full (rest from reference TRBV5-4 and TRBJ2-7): ETGVTQSPTHLIKTRGQQVTLRCSSQSGHNTVSWYQQALGQGPQFIFQYYREEENGRGNFPPRFSGLQFPNYSSELNVNALELDDSALYLCASSSNLGTSGKYEQYFGPGTRLTVT.

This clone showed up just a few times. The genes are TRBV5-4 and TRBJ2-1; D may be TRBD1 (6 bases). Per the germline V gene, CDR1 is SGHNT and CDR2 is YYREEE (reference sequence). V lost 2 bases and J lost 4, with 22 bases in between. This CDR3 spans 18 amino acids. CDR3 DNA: TGTGCCAGCAGCTTTGGGGGCAGTAGGTATCGGAATTACAATGAGCAGTTCTTC. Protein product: CASSFGGSRYRNYNEQFF.

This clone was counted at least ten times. The CDR3 DNA reads as TGTGCCAGTAGAAGCACAGGGGCGATCGAGACCCAGTACTTC. This sequence encodes CASRSTGAIETQYF. This sequence joins TRBV19 and TRBJ2-5, with 7 nucleotides matching TRBD1. Per germline, CDR1 LNHDA and CDR2 SQIVND (reference sequence). CDR3 size: 14 residues. V was pared by 6 bases and J by 5 bases, with 9 bases of the junction left unmatched.

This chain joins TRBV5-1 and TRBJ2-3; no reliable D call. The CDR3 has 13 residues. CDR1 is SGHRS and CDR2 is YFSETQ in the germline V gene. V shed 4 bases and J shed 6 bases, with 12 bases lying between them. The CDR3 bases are TGCGCCAGCAGCCCTTACCCGGAGGATACGCAGTATTTT. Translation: CASSPYPEDTQYF.

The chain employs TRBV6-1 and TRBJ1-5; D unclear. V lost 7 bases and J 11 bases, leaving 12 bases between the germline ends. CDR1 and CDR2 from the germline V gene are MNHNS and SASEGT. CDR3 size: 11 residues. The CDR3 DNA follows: TGTGCCAGCACCGGTCAATGGGCCCAGCATTTT. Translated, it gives CASTGQWAQHF.

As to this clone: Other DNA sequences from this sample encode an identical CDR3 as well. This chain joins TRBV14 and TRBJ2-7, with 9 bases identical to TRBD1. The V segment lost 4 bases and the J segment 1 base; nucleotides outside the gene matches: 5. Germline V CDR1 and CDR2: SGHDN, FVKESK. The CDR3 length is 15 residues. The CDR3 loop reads CASSLDRGSSYEQYF. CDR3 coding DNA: TGTGCCAGCAGCCTGGACAGGGGAAGTTCCTACGAGCAGTACTTC. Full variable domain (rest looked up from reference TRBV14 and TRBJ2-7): EAGVTQFPSHSVIEKGQTVTLRCDPISGHDNLYWYRRVMGKEIKFLLHFVKESKQDESGMPNNRFLAERTGGTYSTLKVQPAELEDSGVYFCASSLDRGSSYEQYFGPGTRLTVT.

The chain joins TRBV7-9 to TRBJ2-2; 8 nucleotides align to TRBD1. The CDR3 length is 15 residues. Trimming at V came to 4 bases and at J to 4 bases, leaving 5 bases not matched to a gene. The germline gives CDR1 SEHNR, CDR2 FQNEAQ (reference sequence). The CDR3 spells CASSYGTGSTGELFF. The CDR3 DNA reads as TGTGCCAGCAGCTACGGGACAGGCTCCACCGGGGAGCTGTTTTTT.

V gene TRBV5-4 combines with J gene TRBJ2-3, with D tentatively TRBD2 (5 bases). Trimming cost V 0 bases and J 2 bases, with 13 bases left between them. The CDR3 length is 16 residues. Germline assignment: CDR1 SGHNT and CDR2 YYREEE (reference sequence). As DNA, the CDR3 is TGTGCCAGCAGCTTGGTTGGGCCGAGGGTCACAGATACGCAGTATTTT. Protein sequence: CASSLVGPRVTDTQYF.

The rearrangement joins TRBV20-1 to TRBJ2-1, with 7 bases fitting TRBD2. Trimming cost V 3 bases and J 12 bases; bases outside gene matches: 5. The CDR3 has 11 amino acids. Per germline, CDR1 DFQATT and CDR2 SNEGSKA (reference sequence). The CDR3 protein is CSASYGGMQFF. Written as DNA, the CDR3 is TGCAGTGCTAGTTACGGGGGGATGCAGTTCTTC.

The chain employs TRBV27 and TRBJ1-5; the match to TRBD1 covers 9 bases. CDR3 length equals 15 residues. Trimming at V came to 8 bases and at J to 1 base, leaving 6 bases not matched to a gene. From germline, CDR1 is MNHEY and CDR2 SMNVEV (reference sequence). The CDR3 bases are TGTGCCAGCCGCTCTACAGGGGGCAGCAATCAGCCCCAGCATTTT. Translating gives CASRSTGGSNQPQHF.